The 23 T cell receptor beta chains below were found in one sample sequenced in a study of T cells in Graves' hyperthyroidism and ophthalmopathy. The source material, RNA transcripts, was used to amplify TCR beta CDR3 regions. In the first-round RT-PCR of the TCR CDR3, the HTBI primer set was used. TCRdb processed the multiplex PCR reads anew with MiXCR; each CDR3 protein has one entry. The table lists a few hundred thousand distinct CDR3 sequences, roughly a sixth of them singletons. Input material: blood. Source of these receptors: a woman in her 40s with Graves' ophthalmopathy.

This clonotype has ten or more counts. The V and J genes are TRBV7-8 and TRBJ2-3; D is undetermined. V was shortened by 5 bases and J by 4 bases, with 10 bases between the two germline ends. CDR1 and CDR2 (germline): SGHVS, FQNEAQ. This CDR3 region has 13 residues. The CDR3 region is CASSPRVSDTQYF. The CDR3 nucleotides are TGTGCCAGCAGCCCCCGGGTCTCAGATACGCAGTATTTT. Using reference TRBV7-8 and TRBJ2-3 for the parts outside the CDR3, the full variable domain is GAGVSQSPRYKVAKRGQDVALRCDPISGHVSLFWYQQALGQGPEFLTYFQNEAQLDKSGLPSDRFFAERPEGSVSTLKIQRTQQEDSAVYLCASSPRVSDTQYFGPGTRLTVL.

This clonotype came up a few times. The chain employs TRBV29-1 and TRBJ1-2; 7 bases align to TRBD1. Germline V gene sequence: CDR1 SQVTM, CDR2 ANQGSEA. V was pared by 6 bases and J by 4 bases, with 2 bases of the junction left unmatched. The CDR3 spans 11 residues. CDR3 nucleotides: TGCAGCGTGGGGGACAGCTATGGCTACACCTTC. This codes for CSVGDSYGYTF. Together with reference TRBV29-1 and TRBJ1-2, the CDR3 gives the full variable domain: SAVISQKPSRDICQRGTSLTIQCQVDSQVTMMFWYRQQPGQSLTLIATANQGSEATYESGFVIDKFPISRPNLTFSTLTVSNMSPEDSSIYLCSVGDSYGYTFGSGTRLTVV.

As for this clonotype: This may be a read error, as it is one base from a much larger clone. The chain couples TRBV24-1 to TRBJ2-5; no reliable D call. This CDR3 has 13 residues. Trimming removed 2 bases from V and 4 bases from J, with 7 bases in between. Germline CDR1 is KGHDR and CDR2 is SFDVKD. The CDR3 protein is CATSDSIRETQYF. For the CDR3, the DNA is TGTGCCACCAGTGATTCGATCCGAGAGACCCAGTACTTC.

The table lists this clonotype with many counts. The chain joins TRBV6-2 or TRBV6-3 to TRBJ2-7, with a possible D match to TRBD2 (6 bases). This CDR3 region has 14 residues. V was cut by 6 bases and J by 1 base, with 13 bases left in between. From germline, CDR1 is MNHEY and CDR2 SVGEGT. Here the CDR3 DNA reads TGTGCCAGCAGCCGAGAGGGAGGATCCTACGAGCAGTACTTC. It is translated as CASSREGGSYEQYF.

The sample holds many counts of this clonotype. The chain joins TRBV27 to TRBJ2-1, with a tentative D call TRBD1 (5 bases). The CDR3 extends over 13 amino acids. Germline-derived CDR1 and CDR2 are MNHEY and SMNVEV (reference sequence). V dropped 2 bases and J dropped 6 bases, with 8 bases sitting between them. The CDR3 sequence is CASSLGALNEQFF. In DNA form, the CDR3 reads TGTGCCAGCAGTTTAGGGGCCCTCAATGAGCAGTTCTTC.

This clonotype has more than one count but fewer than ten. J is TRBJ1-3 and V is TRBV6-2 or TRBV6-3; D might be TRBD1 (5 bases). Trimming cost V 5 bases and J 0 bases, with 20 bases left between them. The CDR3 is 18 residues long. CDR1 is MNHEY, CDR2 SVGEGT, per germline. For the CDR3, the DNA is TGTGCCAGCAGTCCCGCCCGGGGGGGGAGCCTCTCTGGAAACACCATATATTTT. It codes for CASSPARGGSLSGNTIYF.

The chain is built from TRBV25-1 and TRBJ1-1, with TRBD1 identical over 7 bases. The CDR3 covers 15 residues. Trimming removed 8 bases from V and 0 bases from J; junction bases left unmatched: 9. The germline V gene encodes CDR1 MGHDK and CDR2 SYGVNS. Here the CDR3 reads CASRLPGQMNTEAFF. Here the CDR3 DNA reads TGTGCCAGCCGCCTACCGGGACAGATGAACACTGAAGCTTTCTTT.

The rearrangement uses TRBV4-1 and TRBJ2-7, with 9 bases aligning to TRBD1. Germline V CDR1 and CDR2: MGHRA, YSYEKL. The CDR3 totals 15 residues. The V segment lost 1 base and the J segment 2 bases; nucleotides outside the gene matches: 3. Written as DNA, the CDR3 is TGCGCCAGCAGCCAAGGGCGGACAGGGGCCTACGAGCAGTACTTC. Its translation: CASSQGRTGAYEQYF.

In this sample, this clonotype turned up a few times. Compared with germline, one end of the junction differs, possibly owing to a read error. The chain couples TRBV12-3 or TRBV12-4 to TRBJ2-6; the D gene is possibly TRBD2 (6 bases). The CDR3 sequence is 17 residues long. The DNA of the CDR3 is TGTGCCAGCAGTTTTCAGGCTACTAGCTCTGGGGTCAACGTCCTGACTTTC. As protein: CASSFQATSSGVNVLTF.

The chain links TRBV12-5 to TRBJ2-1; TRBD2 agrees at 10 bases. Germline CDR1 and CDR2: LGHNT and FRNRAP. The CDR3 has 17 residues. V was clipped by 0 bases and J by 7 bases; unmatched bases: 9. The CDR3 protein is CASGLVLGTSVRNEQFF. CDR3 nucleotides: TGTGCTAGTGGTTTGGTACTTGGGACTAGCGTAAGAAATGAGCAGTTCTTC.

The table lists this clonotype with a few counts. This sequence joins TRBV20-1 and TRBJ1-1; D may be TRBD1 (5 bases). The CDR3 loop spans 13 amino acids. CDR1 is DFQATT and CDR2 is SNEGSKA in the germline V gene (reference sequence). Between the trimmed V and J ends, which lost 7 bases and 5 bases, there was a span of 17 bases. DNA of the CDR3: TGCAGTGTTATGGCTCTCCAGGGAACTGAAGCTTTCTTT. This sequence encodes CSVMALQGTEAFF.

The table lists this clonotype with many counts. The chain has TRBV3-1 and TRBJ1-5; no reliable D call. This CDR3 has 13 amino acids. V was pared by 5 bases and J by 2 bases, with 7 bases between. The germline V gene encodes CDR1 LGHDT and CDR2 YNNKEL (reference sequence). The CDR3, as DNA: TGTGCCAGCAGCTCGGCCGGCAATCAGCCCCAGCATTTT. Protein sequence: CASSSAGNQPQHF.

The chain links TRBV18 to TRBJ2-2, with 11 bases matching TRBD2. This CDR3 has 18 amino acids. CDR1 and CDR2 from the germline V gene are KGHSH and LQKENI. The junction had 11 bases not matched to a gene; V was cut back by 4 bases and J by 4 bases. The CDR3 sequence is CASSLHQSGTSGTGELFF. Here the CDR3 DNA reads TGTGCCAGCTCACTCCACCAAAGCGGGACTAGCGGCACCGGGGAGCTGTTTTTT.

The table lists this clonotype with many counts. V gene TRBV7-8 combines with J gene TRBJ1-2; 8 bases fit TRBD1. Trimming cost V 4 bases and J 8 bases; bases outside gene matches: 12. Per germline, CDR1 SGHVS and CDR2 FQNEAQ. The CDR3 is made up of 15 amino acids. DNA of the CDR3: TGTGCCAGCAGCTCTTCCGCCGCGACAGGGGCAGGCTACACCTTC. It codes for CASSSSAATGAGYTF.

In its sample, this clonotype was seen many times. This chain links TRBV7-9 with TRBJ2-4, with a tentative D call TRBD1 (6 bases). There are 11 residues in the CDR3. The V end was cut by 6 bases, the J end by 11 bases, with 11 bases between. CDR1 SEHNR and CDR2 FQNEAQ come from the germline V gene (reference sequence). CDR3 nucleotides: TGTGCCAGCAGTCGACAGGTCGTTCAGTACTTC. Translation gives CASSRQVVQYF.

This clonotype showed up just a few times. The chain has TRBV5-1 and TRBJ2-7, with 7 nucleotides matching TRBD1. The V gene's germline CDR1 is SGHRS and CDR2 YFSETQ. This CDR3 spans 18 amino acids. Trimming at V came to 5 bases and at J to 4 bases, leaving 21 bases not matched to a gene. CDR3 in DNA: TGCGCCAGCAGGTACCCGGGACAGACATACGAAGTGGGATACGAGCAGTACTTC. The encoded protein is CASRYPGQTYEVGYEQYF.

This clonotype was recorded at least ten times. The CDR3 DNA reads TGTGCCAGCAGCTTGACTAGACTAGCGGGGGGGATGGATGAGCAGTTCTTC. Translating it yields CASSLTRLAGGMDEQFF. V usage is TRBV7-2 and J usage is TRBJ2-1, with 14 bases matching TRBD2. Germline V gene lookup returns CDR1 SGHTA and CDR2 FQGNSA. The CDR3 extends over 17 amino acids. The J segment lost 8 bases and the V segment lost 3 bases, leaving 9 bases of the junction unmatched.

The table lists this clonotype with many counts. The J gene is TRBJ2-5, the V gene TRBV7-9, with a tentative D call TRBD2 (6 bases). The CDR3 contains 18 residues. CDR1 is SEHNR and CDR2 is FQNEAQ in the germline V gene (reference sequence). Trimming removed 5 bases at V and 1 base at J, with 23 bases between. DNA of the CDR3: TGTGCCAGCAGCCCTTGGGGTCGACTAGAGGCGGCCCAAGAGACCCAGTACTTC. This gives the protein CASSPWGRLEAAQETQYF.

V usage is TRBV19 and J usage is TRBJ2-4; 8 positions match TRBD1. The CDR3 totals 14 residues. Germline values: CDR1 LNHDA, CDR2 SQIVND (reference sequence). Unmatched junction bases numbered 4, after V lost 5 bases and J lost 4 bases. The CDR3 is CASSADRVKNIQYF. Here the CDR3 DNA reads TGTGCCAGTAGTGCGGACAGGGTGAAAAACATTCAGTACTTC.

Many counts were recorded for this clonotype. The chain employs TRBV2 and TRBJ1-5; 7 bases are shared with TRBD1. CDR3 length: 16 amino acids. Germline trimming cut 5 bases from V and 2 bases from J; bases unmatched to any gene: 9. Germline V lookup: CDR1 SNHLY, CDR2 FYNNEI. The CDR3 loop is CASSFSNRGGNQPQHF. The CDR3 DNA reads as TGTGCCAGCAGTTTTTCAAACAGGGGCGGCAATCAGCCCCAGCATTTT. The whole variable domain, filled in from reference TRBV2 and TRBJ1-5, reads EPEVTQTPSHQVTQMGQEVILRCVPISNHLYFYWYRQILGQKVEFLVSFYNNEISEKSEIFDDQFSVERPDGSNFTLKIRSTKLEDSAMYFCASSFSNRGGNQPQHFGDGTRLSIL.

This clonotype came up a few times. The chain uses TRBV20-1 and TRBJ1-2; possibly TRBD1 for D (5 bases). Trimming pared 7 bases from V and 6 bases from J, leaving 15 bases between. The CDR3 extends over 12 amino acids. CDR1 DFQATT and CDR2 SNEGSKA come from the germline V gene (reference sequence). Here the CDR3 DNA reads TGCAGTGGAAAGGACATGCCCCATGGCTACACCTTC. It codes for CSGKDMPHGYTF.

This CDR3 reads CASSSSGGAIDTQYF. For the CDR3, the DNA is TGTGCCAGCAGCTCTAGCGGGGGGGCGATCGATACGCAGTATTTT. The chain links TRBV7-9 to TRBJ2-3; 12 nucleotides agree with TRBD2. Unmatched junction bases numbered 5, after V lost 4 bases and J lost 6 bases. Germline values: CDR1 SEHNR, CDR2 FQNEAQ (reference sequence). This CDR3 contains 15 residues.

This clonotype has ten or more counts. This chain links TRBV29-1 with TRBJ1-1, with 8 bases lining up with TRBD1. This CDR3 has 14 residues. Germline V gives CDR1 SQVTM, CDR2 ANQGSEA. J lost 7 bases, V lost 4 bases, and 11 bases had no gene match. As DNA, the CDR3 is TGCAGCGTTGCCTTGGGACAGGCAAGCGGTGAAGCTTTCTTT. Translating gives CSVALGQASGEAFF.